Below are 4 T cell receptor beta chains sequenced from a single sample in a study of CD8+ T cells in alopecia areata. Once RNA had been extracted, it was reverse transcribed into cDNA to act as the sequencing template. Data came from immunoSEQ multiplex PCR; TCRdb stores just in-frame clones and leaves some out. The sample comprises more than 75,000 clones, 41% of which are singletons, and around 1.4% rests with the top ten. The material sequenced was CD4+ T cells sorted from blood. The receptors were sampled from a human donor with alopecia areata.

This clone came up a few times. This chain uses TRBV4-2 with TRBJ2-3, with 7 nucleotides matching TRBD2. The V segment lost 2 bases and the J segment 0 bases; nucleotides outside the gene matches: 5. CDR3 length: 16 amino acids. Germline V gives CDR1 LGHNA, CDR2 YNFKEQ. For the CDR3, the DNA is TGTGCCAGCAGCCAACGTCCGGGGGGAAGCACAGATACGCAGTATTTT. It translates to CASSQRPGGSTDTQYF.

The chain couples TRBV30 to TRBJ2-2, with no clear D. The CDR3 has 11 residues. Germline CDR1 and CDR2: GTSNPN and SVGIG (reference sequence). V lost 7 bases to trimming and J lost 7 bases, with 10 bases between them. CDR3 protein: CALAIFGELFF. CDR3 coding DNA: TGTGCCTTGGCCATTTTCGGGGAGCTGTTTTTT.

The sample holds one count of this clone. The chain employs TRBV7-9 and TRBJ1-5; 8 bases match TRBD1. This CDR3 has 16 amino acids. Germline V CDR1 and CDR2: SEHNR, FQNEAQ (reference sequence). V was pared by 1 base and J by 3 bases, with 5 bases of the junction left unmatched. The CDR3, as DNA: TGTGCCAGCAGCTTAGGGGACAGGATCCCCAATCAGCCCCAGCATTTT. Translating it yields CASSLGDRIPNQPQHF.

This chain joins TRBV9 and TRBJ2-2; D possibly corresponds to TRBD2 (6 bases). Per the germline V gene, CDR1 is SGDLS and CDR2 is YYNGEE. V gave up 3 bases and J gave up 2 bases, with 11 bases separating them. This CDR3 region has 15 residues. CDR3 residues: CASSAGLINTGELFF. CDR3 sequence (DNA): TGTGCCAGCAGCGCGGGACTTATCAACACCGGGGAGCTGTTTTTT.